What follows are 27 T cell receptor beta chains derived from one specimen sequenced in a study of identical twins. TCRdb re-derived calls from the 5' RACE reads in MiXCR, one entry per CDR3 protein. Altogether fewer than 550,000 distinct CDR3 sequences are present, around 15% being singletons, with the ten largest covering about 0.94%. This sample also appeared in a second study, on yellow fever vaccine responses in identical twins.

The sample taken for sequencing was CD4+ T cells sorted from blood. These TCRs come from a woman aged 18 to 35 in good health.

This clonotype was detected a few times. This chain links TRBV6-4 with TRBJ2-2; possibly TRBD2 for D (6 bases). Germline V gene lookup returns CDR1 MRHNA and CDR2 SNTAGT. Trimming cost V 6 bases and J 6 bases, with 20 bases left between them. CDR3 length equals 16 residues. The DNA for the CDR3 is TGTGCCAGCAGAACGACTAGTAGAGGCAACGCCGGGGAGCTGTTTTTT. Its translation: CASRTTSRGNAGELFF.

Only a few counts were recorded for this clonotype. CDR3 coding DNA: TGTGCCAGCACCCTCCCACCCGCAGATACGCAGTATTTT. It translates to CASTLPPADTQYF. The J gene is TRBJ2-3, the V gene TRBV11-1; D unresolved. Germline V lookup: CDR1 SGHAT, CDR2 FQDESV (reference sequence). The ends were cut back, 7 bases at V and 4 bases at J, with 12 bases in the middle. This CDR3 is 13 amino acids long.

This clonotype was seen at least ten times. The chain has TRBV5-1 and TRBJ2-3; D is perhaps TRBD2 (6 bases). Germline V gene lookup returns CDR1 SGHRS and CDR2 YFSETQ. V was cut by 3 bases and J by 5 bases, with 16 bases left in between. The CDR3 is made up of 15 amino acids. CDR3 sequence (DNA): TGCGCCAGCAGCTCCCGGGACTCCAGGGTAGATACGCAGTATTTT. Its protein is CASSSRDSRVDTQYF.

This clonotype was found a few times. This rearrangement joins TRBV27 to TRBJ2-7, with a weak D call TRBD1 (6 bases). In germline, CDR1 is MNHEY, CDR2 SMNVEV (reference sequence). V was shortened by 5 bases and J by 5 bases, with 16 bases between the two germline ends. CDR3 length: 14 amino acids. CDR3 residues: CASSTTTGFHEQYF. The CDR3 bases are TGTGCCAGCAGTACGACAACAGGGTTCCACGAGCAGTACTTC.

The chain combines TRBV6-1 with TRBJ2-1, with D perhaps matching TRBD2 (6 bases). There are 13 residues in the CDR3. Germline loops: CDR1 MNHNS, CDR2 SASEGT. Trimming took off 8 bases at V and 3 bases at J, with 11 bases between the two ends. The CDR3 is CASRDFLYNEQFF. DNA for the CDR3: TGTGCCAGCCGGGACTTCCTCTACAATGAGCAGTTCTTC.

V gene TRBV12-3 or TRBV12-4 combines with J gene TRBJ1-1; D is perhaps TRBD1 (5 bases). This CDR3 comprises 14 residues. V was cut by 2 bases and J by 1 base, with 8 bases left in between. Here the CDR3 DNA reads TGTGCCAGCAGTTTAATGGGACGGAACACTGAAGCTTTCTTT. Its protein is CASSLMGRNTEAFF.

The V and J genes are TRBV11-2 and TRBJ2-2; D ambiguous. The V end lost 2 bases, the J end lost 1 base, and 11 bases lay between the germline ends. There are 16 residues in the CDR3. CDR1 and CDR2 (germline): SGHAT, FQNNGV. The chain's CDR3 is CASSLIRVGNTGELFF. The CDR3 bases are TGTGCCAGCAGCTTAATCCGGGTGGGGAACACCGGGGAGCTGTTTTTT.

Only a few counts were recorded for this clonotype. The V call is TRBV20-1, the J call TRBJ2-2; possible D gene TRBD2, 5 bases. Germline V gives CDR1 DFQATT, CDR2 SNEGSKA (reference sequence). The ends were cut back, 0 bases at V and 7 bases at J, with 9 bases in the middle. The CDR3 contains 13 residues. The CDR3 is CSAREGAVGELFF. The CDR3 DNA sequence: TGCAGTGCTAGAGAGGGAGCTGTCGGGGAGCTGTTTTTT.

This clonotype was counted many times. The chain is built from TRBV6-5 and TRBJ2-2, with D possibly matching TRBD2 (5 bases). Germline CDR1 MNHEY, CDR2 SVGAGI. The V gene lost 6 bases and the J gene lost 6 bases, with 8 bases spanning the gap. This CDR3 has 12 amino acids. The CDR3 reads CASRPSPGELFF. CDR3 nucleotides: TGTGCCAGCAGACCTAGCCCCGGGGAGCTGTTTTTT.

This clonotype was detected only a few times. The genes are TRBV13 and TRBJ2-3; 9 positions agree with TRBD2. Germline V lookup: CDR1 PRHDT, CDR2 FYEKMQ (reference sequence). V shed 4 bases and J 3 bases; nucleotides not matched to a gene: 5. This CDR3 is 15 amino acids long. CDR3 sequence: CASSSPGLATDTQYF. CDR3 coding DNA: TGTGCCAGCAGCTCCCCGGGACTAGCAACAGATACGCAGTATTTT.

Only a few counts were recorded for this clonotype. The DNA for the CDR3 is TGCGCCAGCACTCGAGCCCTTGGGACCAAGAACACCGGGGAGCTGTTTTTT. Translating gives CASTRALGTKNTGELFF. This chain connects TRBV10-2 to TRBJ2-2; D may match TRBD1 or TRBD2 (5 bases each). V gave up 7 bases and J gave up 1 base, with 19 bases separating them. Germline loops: CDR1 WSHSY, CDR2 SAAADI. The CDR3 is 17 amino acids.

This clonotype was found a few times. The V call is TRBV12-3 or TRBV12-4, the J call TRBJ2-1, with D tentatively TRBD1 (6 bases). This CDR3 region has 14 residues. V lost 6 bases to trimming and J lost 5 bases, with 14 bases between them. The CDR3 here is CASSRRQENNEQFF. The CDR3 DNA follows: TGTGCCAGCAGCCGGCGACAGGAAAACAATGAGCAGTTCTTC.

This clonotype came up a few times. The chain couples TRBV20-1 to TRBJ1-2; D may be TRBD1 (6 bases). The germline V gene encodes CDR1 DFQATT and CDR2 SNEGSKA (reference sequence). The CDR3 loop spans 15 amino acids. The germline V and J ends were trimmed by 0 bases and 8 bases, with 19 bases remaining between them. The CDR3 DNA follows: TGCAGTGCTAGAGACCGGGACACGGGAAGGGGGGGCTACACCTTC. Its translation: CSARDRDTGRGGYTF.

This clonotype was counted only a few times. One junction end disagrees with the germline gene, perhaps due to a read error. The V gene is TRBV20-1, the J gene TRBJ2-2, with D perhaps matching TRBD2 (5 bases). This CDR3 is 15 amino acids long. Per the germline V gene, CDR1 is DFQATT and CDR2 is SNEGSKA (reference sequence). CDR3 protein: CSARDTRKNSGELFF. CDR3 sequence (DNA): TGCAGTGCTAGAGACACTAGGAAGAACTCCGGGGAGCTGTTTTTT.

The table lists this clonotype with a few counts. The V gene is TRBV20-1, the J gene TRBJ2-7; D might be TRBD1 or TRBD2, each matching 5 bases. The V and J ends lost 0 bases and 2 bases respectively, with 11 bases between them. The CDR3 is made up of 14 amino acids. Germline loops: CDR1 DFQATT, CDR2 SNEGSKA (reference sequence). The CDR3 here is CSARESGPAYEQYF. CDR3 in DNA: TGCAGTGCTAGAGAGTCGGGGCCCGCCTACGAGCAGTACTTC.

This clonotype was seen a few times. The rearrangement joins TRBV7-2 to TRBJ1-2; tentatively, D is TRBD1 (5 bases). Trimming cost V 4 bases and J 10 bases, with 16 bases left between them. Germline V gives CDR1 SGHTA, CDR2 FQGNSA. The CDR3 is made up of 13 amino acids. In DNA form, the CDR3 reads TGTGCCAGCAGCTATAGTGGGGGGTTCATCTACACCTTC. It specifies CASSYSGGFIYTF.

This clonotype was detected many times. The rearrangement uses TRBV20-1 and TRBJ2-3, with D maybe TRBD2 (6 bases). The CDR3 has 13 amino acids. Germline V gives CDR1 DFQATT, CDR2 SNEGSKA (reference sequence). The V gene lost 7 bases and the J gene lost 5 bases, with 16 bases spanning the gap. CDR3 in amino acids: CSDDSGAEDTQYF. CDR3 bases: TGCAGTGACGATAGCGGTGCCGAAGATACGCAGTATTTT.

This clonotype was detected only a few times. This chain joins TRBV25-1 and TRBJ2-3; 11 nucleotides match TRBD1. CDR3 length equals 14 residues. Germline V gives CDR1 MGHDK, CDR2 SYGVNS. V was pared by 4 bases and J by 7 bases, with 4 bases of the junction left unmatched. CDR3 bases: TGTGCCAGCAGTGCCGGACAGGGGGCGAATACGCAGTATTTT. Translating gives CASSAGQGANTQYF.

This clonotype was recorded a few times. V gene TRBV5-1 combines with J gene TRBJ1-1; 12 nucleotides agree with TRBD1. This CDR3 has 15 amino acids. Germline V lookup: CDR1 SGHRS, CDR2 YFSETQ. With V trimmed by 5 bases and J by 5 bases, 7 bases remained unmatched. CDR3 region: CASRGQGAMETEAFF. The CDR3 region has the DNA TGCGCCAGCAGGGGACAGGGGGCTATGGAAACTGAAGCTTTCTTT. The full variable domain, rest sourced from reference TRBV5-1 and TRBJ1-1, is KAGVTQTPRYLIKTRGQQVTLSCSPISGHRSVSWYQQTPGQGLQFLFEYFSETQRNKGNFPGRFSGRQFSNSRSEMNVSTLELGDSALYLCASRGQGAMETEAFFGQGTRLTVV.

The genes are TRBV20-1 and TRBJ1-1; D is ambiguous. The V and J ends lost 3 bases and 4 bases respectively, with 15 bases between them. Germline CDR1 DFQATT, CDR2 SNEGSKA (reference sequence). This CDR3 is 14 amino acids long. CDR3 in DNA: TGCAGTGCTAGGGCCCACAAGCTACTCACTGAAGCTTTCTTT. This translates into CSARAHKLLTEAFF.

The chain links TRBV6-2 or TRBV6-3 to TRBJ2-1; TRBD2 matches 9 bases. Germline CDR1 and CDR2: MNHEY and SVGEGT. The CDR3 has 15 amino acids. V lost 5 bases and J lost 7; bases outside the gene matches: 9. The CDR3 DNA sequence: TGTGCCAGCAGTCCTAGCGGGGCATCGGGGAATGAGCAGTTCTTC. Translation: CASSPSGASGNEQFF.

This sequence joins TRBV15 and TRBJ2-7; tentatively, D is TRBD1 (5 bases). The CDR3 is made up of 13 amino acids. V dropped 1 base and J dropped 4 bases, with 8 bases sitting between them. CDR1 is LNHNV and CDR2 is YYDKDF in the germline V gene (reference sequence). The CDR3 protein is CATSRGGRYEQYF. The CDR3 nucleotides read TGTGCCACCAGCAGAGGGGGCAGGTACGAGCAGTACTTC.

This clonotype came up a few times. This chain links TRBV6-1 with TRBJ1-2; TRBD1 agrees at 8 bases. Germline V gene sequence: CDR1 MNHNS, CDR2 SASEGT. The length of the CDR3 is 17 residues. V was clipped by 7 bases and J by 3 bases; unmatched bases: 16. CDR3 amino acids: CASTGSLDREGYYGYTF. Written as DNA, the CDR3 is TGTGCCAGCACAGGGAGCTTGGACAGGGAAGGCTACTATGGCTACACCTTC.

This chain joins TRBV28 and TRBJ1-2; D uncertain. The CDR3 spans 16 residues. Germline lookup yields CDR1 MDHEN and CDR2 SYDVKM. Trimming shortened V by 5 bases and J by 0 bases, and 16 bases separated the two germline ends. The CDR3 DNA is TGTGCCAGCAGTGGGTCGAGGAAGGGAGCTAACTATGGCTACACCTTC. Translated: CASSGSRKGANYGYTF.

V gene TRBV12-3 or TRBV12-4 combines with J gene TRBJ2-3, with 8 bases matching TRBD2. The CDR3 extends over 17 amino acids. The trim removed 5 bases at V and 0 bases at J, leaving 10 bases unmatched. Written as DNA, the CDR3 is TGTGCCAGCAGTCGCCCGGCGGGGGGCCCTAGCACAGATACGCAGTATTTT. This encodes CASSRPAGGPSTDTQYF.

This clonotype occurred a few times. The DNA for the CDR3 is TGTGCCAGCTGCACTCAGGGGATGGCGAACTATGGCTACACCTTC. Translation: CASCTQGMANYGYTF. This chain uses TRBV3-1 with TRBJ1-2, with D perhaps matching TRBD1 (6 bases). V lost 8 bases and J 2 bases, leaving 18 bases between the germline ends. The germline gives CDR1 LGHDT, CDR2 YNNKEL (reference sequence). CDR3 size: 15 residues. Variable domain in full (rest from reference TRBV3-1 and TRBJ1-2): DTAVSQTPKYLVTQMGNDKSIKCEQNLGHDTMYWYKQDSKKFLKIMFSYNNKELIINETVPNRFSPKSPDKAHLNLHINSLELGDSAVYFCASCTQGMANYGYTFGSGTRLTVV.

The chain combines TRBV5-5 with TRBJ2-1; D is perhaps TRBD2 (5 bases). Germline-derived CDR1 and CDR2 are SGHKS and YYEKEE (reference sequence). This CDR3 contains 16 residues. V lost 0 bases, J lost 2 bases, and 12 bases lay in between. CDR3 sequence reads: CASSLEPGSTYNEQFF. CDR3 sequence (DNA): TGTGCCAGCAGCTTGGAACCGGGATCTACCTACAATGAGCAGTTCTTC.